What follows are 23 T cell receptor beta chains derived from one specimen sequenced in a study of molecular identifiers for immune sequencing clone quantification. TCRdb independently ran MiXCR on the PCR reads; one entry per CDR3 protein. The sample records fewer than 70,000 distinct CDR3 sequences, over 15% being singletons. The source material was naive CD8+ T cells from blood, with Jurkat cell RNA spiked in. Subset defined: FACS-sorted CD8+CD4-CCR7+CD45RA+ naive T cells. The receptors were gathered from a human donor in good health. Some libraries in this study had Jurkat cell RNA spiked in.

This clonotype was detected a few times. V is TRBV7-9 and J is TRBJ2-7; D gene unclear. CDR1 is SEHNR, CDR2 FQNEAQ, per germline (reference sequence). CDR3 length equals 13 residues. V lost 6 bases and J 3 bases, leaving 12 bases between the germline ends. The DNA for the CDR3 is TGTGCCAGCAGTTTACCGGGTTTCTACGAGCAGTACTTC. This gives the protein CASSLPGFYEQYF.

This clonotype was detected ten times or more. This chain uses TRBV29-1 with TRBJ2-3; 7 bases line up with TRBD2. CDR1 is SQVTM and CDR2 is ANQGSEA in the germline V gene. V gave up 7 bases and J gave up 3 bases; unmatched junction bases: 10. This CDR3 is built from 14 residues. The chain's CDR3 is CSDRSGTATDTQYF. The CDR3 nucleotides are TGCAGCGACCGGAGCGGGACTGCTACAGATACGCAGTATTTT.

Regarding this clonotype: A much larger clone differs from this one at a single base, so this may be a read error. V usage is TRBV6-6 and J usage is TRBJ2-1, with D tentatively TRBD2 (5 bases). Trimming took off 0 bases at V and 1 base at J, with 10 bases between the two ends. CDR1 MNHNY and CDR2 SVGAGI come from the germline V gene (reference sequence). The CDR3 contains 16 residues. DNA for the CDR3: TGTGCCAGCAGTTACTCTAGGGAGATATCCTACAATGAGCAGTTCTTC. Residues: CASSYSREISYNEQFF.

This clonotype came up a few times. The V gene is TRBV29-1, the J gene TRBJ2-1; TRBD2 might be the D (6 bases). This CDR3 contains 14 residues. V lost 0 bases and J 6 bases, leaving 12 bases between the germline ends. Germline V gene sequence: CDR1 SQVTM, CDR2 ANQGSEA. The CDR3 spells CSVEDGTRINEQFF. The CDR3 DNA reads TGCAGCGTTGAAGATGGGACTCGTATCAATGAGCAGTTCTTC.

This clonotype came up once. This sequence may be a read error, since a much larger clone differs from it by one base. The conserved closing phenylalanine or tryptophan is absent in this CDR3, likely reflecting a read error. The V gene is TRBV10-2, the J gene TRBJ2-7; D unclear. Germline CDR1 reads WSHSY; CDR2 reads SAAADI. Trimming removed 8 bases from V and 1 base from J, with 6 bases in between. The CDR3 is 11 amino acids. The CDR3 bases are TGCGCCAGCGAAACATCCTACGAGCAGTACTCC. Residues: CASETSYEQYS.

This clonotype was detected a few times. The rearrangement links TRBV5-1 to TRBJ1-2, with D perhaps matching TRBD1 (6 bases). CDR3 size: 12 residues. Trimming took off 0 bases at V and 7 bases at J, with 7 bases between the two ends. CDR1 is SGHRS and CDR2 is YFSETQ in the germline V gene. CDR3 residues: CASSLGDTGYTF. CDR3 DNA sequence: TGCGCCAGCAGCTTGGGGGACACTGGCTACACCTTC. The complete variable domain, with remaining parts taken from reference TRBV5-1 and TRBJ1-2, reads KAGVTQTPRYLIKTRGQQVTLSCSPISGHRSVSWYQQTPGQGLQFLFEYFSETQRNKGNFPGRFSGRQFSNSRSEMNVSTLELGDSALYLCASSLGDTGYTFGSGTRLTVV.

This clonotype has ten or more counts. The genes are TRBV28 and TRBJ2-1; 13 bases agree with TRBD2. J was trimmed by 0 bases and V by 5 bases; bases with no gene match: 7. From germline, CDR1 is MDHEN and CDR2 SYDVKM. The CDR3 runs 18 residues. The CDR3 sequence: CASSKTSGRSYSYNEQFF. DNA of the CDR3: TGTGCCAGCAGTAAGACTAGCGGGAGGTCCTACTCCTACAATGAGCAGTTCTTC.

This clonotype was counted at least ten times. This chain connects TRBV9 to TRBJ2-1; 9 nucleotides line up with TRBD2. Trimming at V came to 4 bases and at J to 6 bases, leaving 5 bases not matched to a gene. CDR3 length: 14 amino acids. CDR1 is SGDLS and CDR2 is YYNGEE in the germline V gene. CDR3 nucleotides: TGTGCCAGCAGCCTGGCGGGAGGGCGCAATGAGCAGTTCTTC. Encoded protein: CASSLAGGRNEQFF.

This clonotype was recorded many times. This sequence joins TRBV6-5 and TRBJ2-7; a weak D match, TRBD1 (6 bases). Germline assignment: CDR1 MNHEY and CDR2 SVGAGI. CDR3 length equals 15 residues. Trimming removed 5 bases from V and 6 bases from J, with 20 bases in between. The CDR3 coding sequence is TGTGCCAGCAGTGTCCGGGACATCAAGTTATCCGAGCAGTACTTC. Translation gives CASSVRDIKLSEQYF.

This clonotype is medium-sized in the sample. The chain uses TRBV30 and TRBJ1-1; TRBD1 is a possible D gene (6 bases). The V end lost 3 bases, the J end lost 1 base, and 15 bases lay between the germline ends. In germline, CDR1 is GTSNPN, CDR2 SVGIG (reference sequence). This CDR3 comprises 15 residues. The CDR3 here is CAWSPGAGWNTEAFF. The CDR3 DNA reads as TGTGCCTGGAGCCCGGGGGCAGGCTGGAACACTGAAGCTTTCTTT.

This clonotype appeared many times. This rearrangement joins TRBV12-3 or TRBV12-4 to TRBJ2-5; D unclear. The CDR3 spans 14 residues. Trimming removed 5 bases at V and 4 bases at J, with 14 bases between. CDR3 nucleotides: TGTGCCAGCAGTCTCAGACCCGTGGCAGAGACCCAGTACTTC. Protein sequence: CASSLRPVAETQYF.

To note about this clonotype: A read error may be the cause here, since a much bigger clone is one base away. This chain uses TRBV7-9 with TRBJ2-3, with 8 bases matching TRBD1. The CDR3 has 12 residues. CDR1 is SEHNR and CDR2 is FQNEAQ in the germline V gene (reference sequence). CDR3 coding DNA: TGTGGCAGCAGTCCCGGACAGGGCACGCAGTATTTT. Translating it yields CGSSPGQGTQYF. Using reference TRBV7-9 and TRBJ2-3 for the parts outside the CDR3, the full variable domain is DTGVSQNPRHKITKRGQNVTFRCDPISEHNRLYWYRQTLGQGPEFLTYFQNEAQLEKSRLLSDRFSAERPKGSFSTLEIQRTEQGDSAMYLCGSSPGQGTQYFGPGTRLTVL.

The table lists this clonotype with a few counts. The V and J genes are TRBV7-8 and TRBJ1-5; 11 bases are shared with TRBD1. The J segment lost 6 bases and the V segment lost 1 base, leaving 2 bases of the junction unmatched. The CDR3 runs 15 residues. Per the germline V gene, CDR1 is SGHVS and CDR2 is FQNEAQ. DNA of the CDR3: TGTGCCAGCAGCTTAGGGACAGGGGGCGTTCAGCCCCAGCATTTT. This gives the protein CASSLGTGGVQPQHF.

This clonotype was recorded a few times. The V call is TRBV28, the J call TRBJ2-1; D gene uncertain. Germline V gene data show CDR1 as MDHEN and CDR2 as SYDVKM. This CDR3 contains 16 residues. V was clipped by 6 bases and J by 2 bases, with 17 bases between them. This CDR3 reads CASSSPPKTTYNEQFF. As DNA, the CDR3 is TGTGCCAGCAGCTCCCCCCCTAAAACCACCTACAATGAGCAGTTCTTC.

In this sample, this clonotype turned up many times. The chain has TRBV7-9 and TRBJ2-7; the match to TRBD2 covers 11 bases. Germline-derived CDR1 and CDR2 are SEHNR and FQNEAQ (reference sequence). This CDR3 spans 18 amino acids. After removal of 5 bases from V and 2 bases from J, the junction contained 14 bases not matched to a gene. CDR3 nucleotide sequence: TGTGCCAGCAGCGGTGGGACAGGAACTAGCGGGAGTGCCTACGAGCAGTACTTC. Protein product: CASSGGTGTSGSAYEQYF.

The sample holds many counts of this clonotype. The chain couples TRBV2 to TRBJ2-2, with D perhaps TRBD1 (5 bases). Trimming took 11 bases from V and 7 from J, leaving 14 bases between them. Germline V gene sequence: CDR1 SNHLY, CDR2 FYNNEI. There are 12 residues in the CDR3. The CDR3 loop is CAQLRAHGELFF. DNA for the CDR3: TGTGCCCAGCTCAGGGCCCACGGGGAGCTGTTTTTT.

CDR3 nucleotides: TGTGCCAGCACCCCGGGACGGCAAGAGACCCAGTACTTC. This encodes CASTPGRQETQYF. The rearrangement joins TRBV12-3 or TRBV12-4 to TRBJ2-5; D may correspond to TRBD1 or TRBD2 (5 bases each). Trimming pared 7 bases from V and 2 bases from J, leaving 11 bases between. The CDR3 spans 13 residues.

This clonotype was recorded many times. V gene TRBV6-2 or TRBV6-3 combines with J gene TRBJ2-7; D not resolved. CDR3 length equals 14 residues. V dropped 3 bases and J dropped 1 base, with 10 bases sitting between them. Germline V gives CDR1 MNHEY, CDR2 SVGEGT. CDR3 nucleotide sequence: TGTGCCAGCAGTTATGCTTGGGGATCCTACGAGCAGTACTTC. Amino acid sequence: CASSYAWGSYEQYF.

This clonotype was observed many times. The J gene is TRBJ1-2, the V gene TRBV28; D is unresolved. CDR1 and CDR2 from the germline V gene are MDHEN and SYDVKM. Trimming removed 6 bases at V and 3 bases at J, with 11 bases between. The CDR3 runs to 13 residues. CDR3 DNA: TGTGCCAGCAGGGGTACAGCATACTATGGCTACACCTTC. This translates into CASRGTAYYGYTF.

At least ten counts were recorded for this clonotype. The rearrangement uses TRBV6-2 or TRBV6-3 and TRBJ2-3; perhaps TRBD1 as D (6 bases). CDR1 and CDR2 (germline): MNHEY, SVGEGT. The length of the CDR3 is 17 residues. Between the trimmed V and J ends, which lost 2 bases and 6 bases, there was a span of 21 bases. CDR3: CASSYPPRTVLEDTQYF. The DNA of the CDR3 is TGTGCCAGCAGTTACCCGCCAAGGACAGTCCTTGAGGATACGCAGTATTTT.

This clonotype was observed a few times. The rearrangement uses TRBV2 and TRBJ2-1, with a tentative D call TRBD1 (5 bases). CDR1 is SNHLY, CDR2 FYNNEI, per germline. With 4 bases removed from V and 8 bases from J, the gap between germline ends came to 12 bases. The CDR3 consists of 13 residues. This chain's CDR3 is CASSAAGWDEQFF. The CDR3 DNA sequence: TGTGCCAGCAGTGCTGCAGGGTGGGATGAGCAGTTCTTC.

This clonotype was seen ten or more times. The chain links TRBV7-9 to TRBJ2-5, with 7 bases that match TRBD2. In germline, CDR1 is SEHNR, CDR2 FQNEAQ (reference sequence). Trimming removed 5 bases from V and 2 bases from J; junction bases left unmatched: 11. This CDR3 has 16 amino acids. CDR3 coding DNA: TGTGCCAGCAGCATGTTCCGGGACTACTTGCAAGAGACCCAGTACTTC. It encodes CASSMFRDYLQETQYF. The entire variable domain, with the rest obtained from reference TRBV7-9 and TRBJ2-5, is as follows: DTGVSQNPRHKITKRGQNVTFRCDPISEHNRLYWYRQTLGQGPEFLTYFQNEAQLEKSRLLSDRFSAERPKGSFSTLEIQRTEQGDSAMYLCASSMFRDYLQETQYFGPGTRLLVL.

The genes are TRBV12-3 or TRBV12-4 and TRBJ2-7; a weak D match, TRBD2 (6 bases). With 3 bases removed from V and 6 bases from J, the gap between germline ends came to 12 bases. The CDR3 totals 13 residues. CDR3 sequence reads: CASSFGGMSEQYF. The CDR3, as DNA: TGTGCCAGCAGTTTCGGGGGAATGAGCGAGCAGTACTTC.